The 9 T cell receptor beta chains given below trace back to one sample, sequenced in a study of patients and donors after allogeneic stem cell transplantation. TCRdb recomputed calls from the RT-PCR reads with MiXCR, one row per CDR3 protein. Among roughly 880,000 distinct CDR3 sequences listed, 18% were seen once. Sequences were obtained from blood, either unsorted or a sorted T cell fraction (not recorded which). The source is a human donor who was either an allogeneic HSCT recipient or a stem cell or donor lymphocyte infusion donor (not recorded which). It is not recorded whose cells these are; they may come from a transplant donor.

This clonotype was seen a few times. The gene calls are TRBV7-3 and TRBJ2-1; 8 bases are shared with TRBD2. The CDR3 has 14 residues. J gave up 7 bases and V 6 bases, and 8 bases lay outside the gene matches. CDR1 SGHTA and CDR2 FQGTGA come from the germline V gene. CDR3 loop: CASRTTGGANEQFF. CDR3 nucleotides: TGTGCCAGCAGAACTACCGGGGGGGCGAATGAGCAGTTCTTC.

This clonotype showed up just a few times. CDR3 coding DNA: TGTGCCAGCAGCTTAGGCGGCACCCGCCAGCATTTT. Translating it yields CASSLGGTRQHF. The J gene is TRBJ1-5, the V gene TRBV7-9; no clear D gene. The germline CDR1 and CDR2 sequences are SEHNR and FQNEAQ (reference sequence). Trimming cost V 1 base and J 12 bases, with 10 bases left between them. This CDR3 spans 12 amino acids.

This clonotype appeared a few times. A much larger clone sits a single nucleotide away, making a read error possible. For the CDR3, the DNA is TGTGCCAGCACCCCGACAGGGAACTATGGCTACACCTTC. The encoded protein is CASTPTGNYGYTF. The genes are TRBV12-3 or TRBV12-4 and TRBJ1-2, with TRBD1 matching over 7 bases. Trimming cost V 7 bases and J 2 bases; bases outside gene matches: 4. The CDR3 extends over 13 amino acids.

This clonotype has just a few counts. CDR3 sequence (DNA): TGTGCCAGCAGCAAAAATGGGACTAGCGGGAGGGCCCTCGCCAAAAACATTCAGTACTTC. Protein product: CASSKNGTSGRALAKNIQYF. V is TRBV21-1 and J is TRBJ2-4; TRBD2, as called in the table, went unchecked against the DNA. TRBV21-1 corresponds to a pseudogene. The CDR3 runs to 20 residues.

This clonotype was detected a few times. The chain couples TRBV5-1 to TRBJ2-2, with TRBD2 matching over 10 bases. This CDR3 is 17 amino acids long. J was trimmed by 7 bases and V by 0 bases; bases with no gene match: 9. CDR1 and CDR2 (germline): SGHRS, YFSETQ. The CDR3 region is CASSLGGLAGVGGELFF. The CDR3 coding sequence is TGCGCCAGCAGCTTGGGTGGTCTAGCGGGAGTCGGCGGGGAGCTGTTTTTT.

This chain uses TRBV27 with TRBJ2-7; the match to TRBD2 covers 7 bases. The CDR3 runs to 15 residues. The trim removed 3 bases at V and 7 bases at J, leaving 12 bases unmatched. Germline assignment: CDR1 MNHEY and CDR2 SMNVEV (reference sequence). The CDR3 DNA is TGTGCCAGCAGTTTCAGCGGGGTAACTACGGGGGAGCAGTACTTC. Translation gives CASSFSGVTTGEQYF.

This clonotype came up a few times. This chain uses TRBV29-1 with TRBJ1-1, with no clear D. Germline loops: CDR1 SQVTM, CDR2 ANQGSEA. The CDR3 contains 11 residues. V was pared by 6 bases and J by 1 base, with 6 bases between. CDR3 amino acids: CSVARNTEAFF. The DNA of the CDR3 is TGCAGCGTCGCCCGGAACACTGAAGCTTTCTTT.

The chain links TRBV6-1 to TRBJ2-7; D not certain. This CDR3 comprises 12 residues. The V gene's germline CDR1 is MNHNS and CDR2 SASEGT. The V and J ends lost 5 bases and 3 bases respectively, with 8 bases between them. CDR3 DNA: TGTGCCAGCAGTCAGCCATACTACGAGCAGTACTTC. Residues: CASSQPYYEQYF.

This chain links TRBV11-2 with TRBJ2-4; 13 bases match TRBD2. In germline, CDR1 is SGHAT, CDR2 FQNNGV. This CDR3 is built from 20 residues. The V gene end was trimmed by 0 bases and the J gene end by 3 bases; junction bases not matched to a gene: 11. The CDR3 DNA follows: TGTGCCAGCAGCTTAGATCCCCCGGGACTAGCGGGATTAGGCAAAAACATTCAGTACTTC. Translated, it gives CASSLDPPGLAGLGKNIQYF.